The clone carrying this T cell receptor beta chain was seen a single time. The source of the sample is a study of CD8+ T cells in alopecia areata. There are 12 residues in the CDR3. Germline CDR1 is MNHNS and CDR2 is SASEGT. Trimming removed 4 bases from V and 5 bases from J, with 6 bases in between. Treatment: oral pan-JAK inhibitor, 5-10 mg twice daily. In each case, RNA was isolated and then reverse transcribed into cDNA as the sequencing template. The method was immunoSEQ multiplex PCR; TCRdb's version includes in-frame clones alone and lacks a portion of them. The sample lists approximately 140,000 clones, 86% occurring once.

The sequencing used CD8+ T cells sorted from blood, collected at week 4, from a patient treated with tofacitinib. This chain uses TRBV6-1 with TRBJ2-1; TRBD1 or TRBD2 may be the D gene (5 bases each). This clonotype was sampled from a human donor with alopecia areata. The CDR3 region has the DNA TGTGCCAGCAGTGGGGACGACAATGAGCAGTTCTTC. It translates to CASSGDDNEQFF.